The T cell receptor beta chain described here comes from a study of memory CD4+ T cells and cytomegalovirus serostatus. CDR3 length: 14 residues. V was clipped by 8 bases and J by 2 bases; unmatched bases: 5. Per germline, CDR1 SEHNR and CDR2 FQNEAQ (reference sequence). TCRdb keeps only in-frame clones here, not all; method: immunoSEQ multiplex PCR. Of about 50,000 clones in the sample, roughly four fifths were seen once. Single viable CD3+CD4+CD8-CD45RO+ cells were sorted as the memory CD4+ T cells. The sample was memory CD4+ T cells from blood. This clonotype was sampled from an adult in good health and CMV-seronegative. The genes are TRBV7-9 and TRBJ2-3, with 9 bases identical to TRBD2. CDR3 in amino acids: CASASSGVTDTQYF. The CDR3 nucleotides read TGTGCCAGCGCCTCTAGCGGGGTCACAGATACGCAGTATTTT.